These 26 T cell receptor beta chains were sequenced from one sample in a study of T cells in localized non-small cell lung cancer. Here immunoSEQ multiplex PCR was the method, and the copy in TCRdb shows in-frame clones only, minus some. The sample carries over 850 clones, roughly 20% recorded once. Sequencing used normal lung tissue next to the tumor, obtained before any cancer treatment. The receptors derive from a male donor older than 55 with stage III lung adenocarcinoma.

The DNA of the CDR3 is TGTGCCAGCTCACCAGAGACTAGCGGAGAGACCCAGTACTTC. Translating it yields CASSPETSGETQYF. The chain joins TRBV18 to TRBJ2-5; the match to TRBD2 covers 9 bases. The CDR3 loop spans 14 amino acids. Germline-derived CDR1 and CDR2 are KGHSH and LQKENI. The ends lost 2 bases at V and 4 bases at J; junction bases unmatched: 2.

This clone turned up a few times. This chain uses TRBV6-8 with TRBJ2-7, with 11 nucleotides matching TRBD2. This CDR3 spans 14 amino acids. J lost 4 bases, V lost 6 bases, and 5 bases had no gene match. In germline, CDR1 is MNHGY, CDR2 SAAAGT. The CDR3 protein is CASRTLAGVYEQYF. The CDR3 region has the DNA TGTGCCAGCAGGACACTAGCGGGAGTTTACGAGCAGTACTTC.

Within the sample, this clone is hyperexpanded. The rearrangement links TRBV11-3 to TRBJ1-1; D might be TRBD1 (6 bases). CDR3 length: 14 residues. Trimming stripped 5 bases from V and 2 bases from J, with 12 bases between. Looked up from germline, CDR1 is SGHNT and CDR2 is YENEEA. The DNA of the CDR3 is TGTGCCAGCAGCCCTCGGACAGAAAACACTGAAGCTTTCTTT. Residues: CASSPRTENTEAFF.

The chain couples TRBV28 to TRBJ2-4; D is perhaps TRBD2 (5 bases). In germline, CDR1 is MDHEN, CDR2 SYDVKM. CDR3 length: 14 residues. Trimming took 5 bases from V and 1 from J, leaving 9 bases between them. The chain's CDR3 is CASSRGTAKNIQYF. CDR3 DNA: TGTGCCAGCAGTCGGGGAACGGCCAAAAACATTCAGTACTTC.

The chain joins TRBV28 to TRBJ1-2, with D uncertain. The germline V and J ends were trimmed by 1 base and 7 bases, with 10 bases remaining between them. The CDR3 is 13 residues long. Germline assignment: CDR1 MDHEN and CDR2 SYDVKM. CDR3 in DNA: TGTGCCAGCAGTTTATTCGGCGGTCGTGGCTACACCTTC. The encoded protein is CASSLFGGRGYTF.

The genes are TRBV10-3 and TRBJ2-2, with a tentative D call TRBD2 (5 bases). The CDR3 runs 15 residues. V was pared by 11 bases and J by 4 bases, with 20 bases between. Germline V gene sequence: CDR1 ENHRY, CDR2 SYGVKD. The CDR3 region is CARNEGRARTGELFF. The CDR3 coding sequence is TGTGCCCGCAATGAGGGAAGGGCGCGCACCGGGGAGCTGTTTTTT.

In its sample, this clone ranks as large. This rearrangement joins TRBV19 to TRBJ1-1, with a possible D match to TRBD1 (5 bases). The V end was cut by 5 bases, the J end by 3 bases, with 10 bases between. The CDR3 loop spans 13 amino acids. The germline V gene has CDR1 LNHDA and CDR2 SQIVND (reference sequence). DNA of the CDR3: TGTGCCAGTAGTTCGATGGGGGACACTGAAGCTTTCTTT. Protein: CASSSMGDTEAFF.

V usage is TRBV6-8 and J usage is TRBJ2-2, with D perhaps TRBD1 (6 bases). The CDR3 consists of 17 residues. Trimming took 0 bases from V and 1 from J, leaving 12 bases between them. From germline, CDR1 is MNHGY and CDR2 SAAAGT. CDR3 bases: TGTGCCAGCAGTTACTCGAGTGGGACATTGAACACCGGGGAGCTGTTTTTT. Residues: CASSYSSGTLNTGELFF.

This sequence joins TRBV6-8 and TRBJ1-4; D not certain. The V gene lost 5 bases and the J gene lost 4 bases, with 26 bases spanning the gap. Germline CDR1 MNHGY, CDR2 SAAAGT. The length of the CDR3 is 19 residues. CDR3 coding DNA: TGTGCCAGCAGTCCGATATTCAGCCCTCCGACGGGCGTTAATGAAAAACTGTTTTTT. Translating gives CASSPIFSPPTGVNEKLFF.

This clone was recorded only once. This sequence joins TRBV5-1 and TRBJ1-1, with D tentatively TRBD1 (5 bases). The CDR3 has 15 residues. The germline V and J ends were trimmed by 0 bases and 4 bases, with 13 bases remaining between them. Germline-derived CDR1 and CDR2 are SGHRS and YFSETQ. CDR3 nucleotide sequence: TGCGCCAGCAGCTTGGCCGGGACGGGGCCCACTGAAGCTTTCTTT. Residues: CASSLAGTGPTEAFF. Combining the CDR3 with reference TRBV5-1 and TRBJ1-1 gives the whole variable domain KAGVTQTPRYLIKTRGQQVTLSCSPISGHRSVSWYQQTPGQGLQFLFEYFSETQRNKGNFPGRFSGRQFSNSRSEMNVSTLELGDSALYLCASSLAGTGPTEAFFGQGTRLTVV.

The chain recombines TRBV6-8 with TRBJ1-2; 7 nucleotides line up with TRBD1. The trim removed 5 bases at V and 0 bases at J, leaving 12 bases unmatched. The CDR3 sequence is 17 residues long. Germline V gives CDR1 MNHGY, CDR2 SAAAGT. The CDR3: CASSDGSGTVANYGYTF. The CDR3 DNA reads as TGTGCCAGCAGTGACGGCTCCGGGACAGTAGCTAACTATGGCTACACCTTC.

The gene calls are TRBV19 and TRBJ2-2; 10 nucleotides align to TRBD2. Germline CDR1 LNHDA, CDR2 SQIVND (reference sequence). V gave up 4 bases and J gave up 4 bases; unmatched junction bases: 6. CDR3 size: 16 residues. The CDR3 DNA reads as TGTGCCAGTAGTACCCTAGCGGGAGCAGGCACCGGGGAGCTGTTTTTT. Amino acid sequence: CASSTLAGAGTGELFF.

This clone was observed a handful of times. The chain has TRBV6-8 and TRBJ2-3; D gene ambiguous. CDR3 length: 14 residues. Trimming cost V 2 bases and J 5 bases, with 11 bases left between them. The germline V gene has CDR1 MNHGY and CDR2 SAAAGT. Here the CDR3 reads CASSYRAQGDTQYF. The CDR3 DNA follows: TGTGCCAGCAGTTACAGGGCGCAAGGAGATACGCAGTATTTT.

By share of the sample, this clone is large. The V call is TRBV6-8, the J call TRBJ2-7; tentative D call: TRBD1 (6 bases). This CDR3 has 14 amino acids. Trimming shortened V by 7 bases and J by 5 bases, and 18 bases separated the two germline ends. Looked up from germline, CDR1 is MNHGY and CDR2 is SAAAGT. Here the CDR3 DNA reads TGTGCCAGCATACGGGGACAATCCTTGAACGAGCAGTACTTC. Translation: CASIRGQSLNEQYF.

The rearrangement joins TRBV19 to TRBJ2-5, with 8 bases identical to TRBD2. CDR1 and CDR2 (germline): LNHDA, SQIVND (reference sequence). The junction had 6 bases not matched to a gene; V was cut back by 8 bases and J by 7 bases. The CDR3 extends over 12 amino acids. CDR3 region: CASQSGGGTQYF. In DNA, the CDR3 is TGTGCCAGTCAGAGCGGGGGAGGGACCCAGTACTTC. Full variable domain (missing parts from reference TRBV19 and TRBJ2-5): DGGITQSPKYLFRKEGQNVTLSCEQNLNHDAMYWYRQDPGQGLRLIYYSQIVNDFQKGDIAEGYSVSREKKESFPLTVTSAQKNPTAFYLCASQSGGGTQYFGPGTRLLVL.

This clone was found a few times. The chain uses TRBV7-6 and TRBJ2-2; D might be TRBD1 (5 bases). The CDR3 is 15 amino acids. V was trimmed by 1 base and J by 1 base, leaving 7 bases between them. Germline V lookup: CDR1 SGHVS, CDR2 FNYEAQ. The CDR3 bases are TGTGCCAGCAGCTTAGGACAGAGGAACACCGGGGAGCTGTTTTTT. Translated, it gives CASSLGQRNTGELFF.

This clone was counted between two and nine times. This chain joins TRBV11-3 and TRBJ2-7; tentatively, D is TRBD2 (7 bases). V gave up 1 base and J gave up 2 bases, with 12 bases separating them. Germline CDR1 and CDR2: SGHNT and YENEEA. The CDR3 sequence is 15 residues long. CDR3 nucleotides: TGTGCCAGCAGCTTAGGGAAAGGGGGGGCCTACGAGCAGTACTTC. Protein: CASSLGKGGAYEQYF.

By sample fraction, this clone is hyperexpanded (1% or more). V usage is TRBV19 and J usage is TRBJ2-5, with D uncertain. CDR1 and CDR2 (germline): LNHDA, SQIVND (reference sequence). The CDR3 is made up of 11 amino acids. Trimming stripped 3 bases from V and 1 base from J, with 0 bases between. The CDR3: CASSIQETQYF. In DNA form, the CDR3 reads TGTGCCAGTAGTATCCAAGAGACCCAGTACTTC.

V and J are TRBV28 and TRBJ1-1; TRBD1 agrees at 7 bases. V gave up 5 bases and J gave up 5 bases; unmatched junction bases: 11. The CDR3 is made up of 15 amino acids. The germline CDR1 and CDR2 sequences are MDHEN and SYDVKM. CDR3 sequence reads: CASSPLDREGTEAFF. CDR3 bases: TGTGCCAGCAGTCCGCTTGACAGGGAGGGGACTGAAGCTTTCTTT.

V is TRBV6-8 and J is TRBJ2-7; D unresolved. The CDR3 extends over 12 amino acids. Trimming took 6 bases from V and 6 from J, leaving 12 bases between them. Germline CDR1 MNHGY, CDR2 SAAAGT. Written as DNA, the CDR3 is TGTGCCAGCAGCTTCCAGAGTGGCGAGCAGTACTTC. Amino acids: CASSFQSGEQYF.

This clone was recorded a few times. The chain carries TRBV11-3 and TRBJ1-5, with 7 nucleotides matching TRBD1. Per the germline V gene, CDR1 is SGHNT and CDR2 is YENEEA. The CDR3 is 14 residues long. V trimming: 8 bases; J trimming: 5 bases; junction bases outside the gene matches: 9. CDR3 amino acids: CASAPTGTYQPQHF. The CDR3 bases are TGTGCCAGCGCCCCGACAGGGACCTATCAGCCCCAGCATTTT.

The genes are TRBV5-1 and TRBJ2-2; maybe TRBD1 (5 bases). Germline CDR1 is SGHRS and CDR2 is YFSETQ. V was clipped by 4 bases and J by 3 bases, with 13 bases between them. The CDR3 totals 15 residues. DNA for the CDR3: TGCGCCAGCAGCCCATTGACAGTAGACACCGGGGAGCTGTTTTTT. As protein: CASSPLTVDTGELFF.

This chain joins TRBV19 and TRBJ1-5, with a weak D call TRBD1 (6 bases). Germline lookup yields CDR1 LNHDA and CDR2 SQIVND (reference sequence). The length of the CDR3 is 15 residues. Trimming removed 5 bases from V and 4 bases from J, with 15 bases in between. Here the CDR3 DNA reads TGTGCCAGTAGTCGGGGGCAAGGGGCAAATCAGCCCCAGCATTTT. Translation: CASSRGQGANQPQHF.

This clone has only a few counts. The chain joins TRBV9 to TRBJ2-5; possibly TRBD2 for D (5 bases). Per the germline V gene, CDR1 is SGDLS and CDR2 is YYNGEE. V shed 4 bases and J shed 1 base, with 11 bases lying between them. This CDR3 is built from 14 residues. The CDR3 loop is CASSLEGSQETQYF. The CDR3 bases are TGTGCCAGCAGCTTAGAAGGGAGCCAAGAGACCCAGTACTTC. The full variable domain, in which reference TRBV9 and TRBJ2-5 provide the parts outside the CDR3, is DSGVTQTPKHLITATGQRVTLRCSPRSGDLSVYWYQQSLDQGLQFLIQYYNGEERAKGNILERFSAQQFPDLHSELNLSSLELGDSALYFCASSLEGSQETQYFGPGTRLLVL.

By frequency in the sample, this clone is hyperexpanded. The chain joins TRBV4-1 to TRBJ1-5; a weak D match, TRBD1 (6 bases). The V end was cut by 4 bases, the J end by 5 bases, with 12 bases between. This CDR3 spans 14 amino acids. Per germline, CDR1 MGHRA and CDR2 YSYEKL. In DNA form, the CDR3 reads TGCGCCAGCAGCCCCTCAGGGGCAGATCAGCCCCAGCATTTT. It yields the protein CASSPSGADQPQHF.

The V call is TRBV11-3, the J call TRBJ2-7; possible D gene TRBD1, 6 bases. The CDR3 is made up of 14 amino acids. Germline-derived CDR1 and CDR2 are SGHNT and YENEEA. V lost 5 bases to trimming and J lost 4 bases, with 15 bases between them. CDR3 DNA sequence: TGTGCCAGCAGCGGAAACCTCAGGGGTTACGAGCAGTACTTC. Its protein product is CASSGNLRGYEQYF.